Below are 16 T cell receptor beta chains sequenced from a single sample in a study of shared clonotypes between healthy human individuals. The data were produced by immunoSEQ multiplex PCR, yet TCRdb's version contains in-frame clones alone and is incomplete. The sample records roughly 2.5 million clones, 90% to 95% being singletons. Source material: naive CD4+ T cells sorted from blood. Subset given: CD45RA+ positively selected. The receptor set was obtained from a man younger than 30 in good health.

The rearrangement uses TRBV30 and TRBJ2-5; perhaps TRBD1 as D (5 bases). The V gene lost 2 bases and the J gene lost 1 base, with 8 bases spanning the gap. Germline V gene lookup returns CDR1 GTSNPN and CDR2 SVGIG (reference sequence). The CDR3 covers 13 residues. CDR3 sequence reads: CAWSSRVQETQYF. Written as DNA, the CDR3 is TGTGCCTGGAGTTCCAGGGTCCAAGAGACCCAGTACTTC.

This chain links TRBV7-9 with TRBJ2-3, with 8 bases that match TRBD2. Germline V lookup: CDR1 SEHNR, CDR2 FQNEAQ (reference sequence). V shed 8 bases and J 4 bases; nucleotides not matched to a gene: 14. The CDR3 extends over 16 amino acids. CDR3 region: CASSFPTGGPADTQYF. CDR3 DNA: TGTGCCAGCTCATTTCCCACGGGAGGGCCAGCAGATACGCAGTATTTT.

J is TRBJ2-5 and V is TRBV28, with D possibly called TRBD1 or TRBD2 (6 bases each). V lost 3 bases to trimming and J lost 3 bases, with 17 bases between them. This CDR3 spans 16 amino acids. Germline V gene lookup returns CDR1 MDHEN and CDR2 SYDVKM. The CDR3 bases are TGTGCCAGCAGTTTTTGGGGGGCAGGAGCCGAAGAGACCCAGTACTTC. As protein: CASSFWGAGAEETQYF.

As to this clone: Other DNA sequences within the sample encode an identical CDR3. The chain carries TRBV30 and TRBJ2-5; D ambiguous. The V end lost 2 bases, the J end lost 5 bases, and 15 bases lay between the germline ends. Germline V CDR1 and CDR2: GTSNPN, SVGIG (reference sequence). The CDR3 loop spans 14 amino acids. This chain's CDR3 is CAWSPTASGETQYF. The CDR3 DNA reads TGTGCCTGGAGTCCTACCGCGTCCGGTGAGACCCAGTACTTC.

The V gene is TRBV28, the J gene TRBJ1-3, with D maybe TRBD1 (5 bases). CDR1 and CDR2 (germline): MDHEN, SYDVKM. CDR3 size: 15 residues. V was trimmed by 10 bases and J by 0 bases, leaving 16 bases between them. CDR3 residues: CATQRDANSGNTIYF. In nucleotides, the CDR3 is TGTGCCACCCAACGGGACGCAAACTCTGGAAACACCATATATTTT.

A note on this clone: Other DNA sequences within the sample encode an identical CDR3. J is TRBJ1-5 and V is TRBV7-9, with 8 nucleotides matching TRBD1. Germline CDR1 SEHNR, CDR2 FQNEAQ (reference sequence). The ends lost 5 bases at V and 2 bases at J; junction bases unmatched: 2. The CDR3 loop spans 14 amino acids. The CDR3 coding sequence is TGTGCCAGCAGCCTGACAGGGGGCAATCAGCCCCAGCATTTT. Its translation is CASSLTGGNQPQHF.

This sequence joins TRBV27 and TRBJ1-6, with 7 bases fitting TRBD1. V trimming: 5 bases; J trimming: 6 bases; junction bases outside the gene matches: 4. The germline V gene encodes CDR1 MNHEY and CDR2 SMNVEV (reference sequence). The CDR3 length is 14 residues. This CDR3 is CASSRTGVNSPLHF. Written as DNA, the CDR3 is TGTGCCAGCAGTCGGACAGGAGTTAATTCACCCCTCCACTTT.

This chain links TRBV11-2 with TRBJ2-5; TRBD2 aligns across 11 bases. Trimming removed 4 bases from V and 3 bases from J; junction bases left unmatched: 4. This CDR3 has 15 residues. The germline V gene has CDR1 SGHAT and CDR2 FQNNGV. The CDR3 loop reads CASSSGLAVEETQYF. As DNA, the CDR3 is TGTGCCAGCAGCTCGGGACTAGCGGTGGAAGAGACCCAGTACTTC.

J is TRBJ2-5 and V is TRBV7-9; weak D call: TRBD2 (6 bases). Trimming removed 6 bases at V and 1 base at J, with 9 bases between. CDR3 length: 13 residues. Germline CDR1 is SEHNR and CDR2 is FQNEAQ (reference sequence). The CDR3 spells CASRRDLQETQYF. CDR3 coding DNA: TGTGCCAGCAGGCGGGACCTCCAAGAGACCCAGTACTTC.

This rearrangement joins TRBV6-5 to TRBJ2-3; D gene unclear. The CDR3 loop spans 14 amino acids. V lost 8 bases to trimming and J lost 3 bases, with 15 bases between them. Germline values: CDR1 MNHEY, CDR2 SVGAGI. The CDR3 sequence is CASGPHGSTDTQYF. The CDR3 nucleotides read TGTGCCAGCGGCCCGCATGGTTCGACAGATACGCAGTATTTT.

This chain uses TRBV19 with TRBJ1-4, with D possibly TRBD1 on 5 matching bases. Per germline, CDR1 LNHDA and CDR2 SQIVND (reference sequence). The CDR3 runs to 15 residues. V was trimmed by 0 bases and J by 5 bases, leaving 10 bases between them. DNA of the CDR3: TGTGCCAGTAGTATAGAGGGGCGCTGGAATGAAAAACTGTTTTTT. This translates into CASSIEGRWNEKLFF.

This chain connects TRBV19 to TRBJ1-1; 10 bases align to TRBD1. The V gene's germline CDR1 is LNHDA and CDR2 SQIVND (reference sequence). With V trimmed by 7 bases and J by 3 bases, 2 bases remained unmatched. This CDR3 is 13 amino acids long. The CDR3 coding sequence is TGTGCCAGTAAGGACAGGGGGGACACTGAAGCTTTCTTT. It yields the protein CASKDRGDTEAFF.

V usage is TRBV7-6 and J usage is TRBJ2-7; TRBD2 aligns across 10 bases. Germline trimming cut 4 bases from V and 3 bases from J; bases unmatched to any gene: 6. This CDR3 has 15 amino acids. Germline CDR1 reads SGHVS; CDR2 reads FNYEAQ. CDR3 in amino acids: CASSSLAGADYEQYF. In DNA form, the CDR3 reads TGTGCCAGCAGCTCCCTAGCGGGGGCCGACTACGAGCAGTACTTC.

The chain couples TRBV6-6 to TRBJ1-2; no reliable D call. CDR1 MNHNY and CDR2 SVGAGI come from the germline V gene (reference sequence). V dropped 2 bases and J dropped 11 bases, with 15 bases sitting between them. The CDR3 loop spans 13 amino acids. The CDR3 protein is CASSYEAHPWYTF. DNA of the CDR3: TGTGCCAGCAGTTACGAGGCGCACCCGTGGTACACCTTC.

The chain combines TRBV5-1 with TRBJ2-5, with TRBD1 matching over 7 bases. V gave up 4 bases and J gave up 2 bases; unmatched junction bases: 8. The CDR3 extends over 15 amino acids. Per the germline V gene, CDR1 is SGHRS and CDR2 is YFSETQ. CDR3 DNA sequence: TGCGCCAGCAGCAGCTTGGGACAGTTACAAGAGACCCAGTACTTC. Translating gives CASSSLGQLQETQYF. The full variable domain, completed using reference TRBV5-1 and TRBJ2-5, is KAGVTQTPRYLIKTRGQQVTLSCSPISGHRSVSWYQQTPGQGLQFLFEYFSETQRNKGNFPGRFSGRQFSNSRSEMNVSTLELGDSALYLCASSSLGQLQETQYFGPGTRLLVL.

V and J are TRBV5-1 and TRBJ2-7; 9 nucleotides align to TRBD2. This CDR3 has 16 residues. CDR1 SGHRS and CDR2 YFSETQ come from the germline V gene. V gave up 0 bases and J gave up 5 bases; unmatched junction bases: 9. CDR3 sequence reads: CASSLAVIAGVDEQYF. For the CDR3, the DNA is TGCGCCAGCAGCTTGGCGGTGATAGCGGGAGTGGACGAGCAGTACTTC.